Listed below are T cell receptor beta chains from one sample, sequenced in a study of T cell repertoires in cytomegalovirus infection. These receptors lack a known antigen. MiXCR, applied by TCRdb to the reads, yields one record per CDR3 protein. The table lists 640,000 or so distinct CDR3 sequences, about 30% of them singletons, with 15% to 20% in the top ten. The specimen was cultured PBMCs, collected from culture after CMV antigen stimulation. Every receptor here comes from a human donor in good health (CMV status not recorded). Some clones in this sample may be carry-over from other donors' samples. CDR3s include the opening cysteine and the closing phenylalanine or tryptophan. A D gene is named only where the DNA matches it firmly. Expanded clones are given a class, and other clones once, few, many or no size at all.

j_call | clone_size | cdr3_length | d_call | v_call | cdr3_nt | cdr3_aa
TRBJ2-3 | . | 13 | . | TRBV12-3/TRBV12-4 | TGTGCCAGCAGTTTAAGGCCTCTCGATACGCAGTATTTT | CASSLRPLDTQYF
TRBJ1-1 | . | 12 | . | TRBV15 | TGTGCCACCAGCAGCTGGAGCACTGAAGCTTTCTTT | CATSSWSTEAFF
TRBJ2-1 | . | 18 | TRBD2 | TRBV10-3 | TGTGCCATCAGTGACGAGGGGCGGGAGGGCCCAAACTACAATGAGCAGTTCTTC | CAISDEGREGPNYNEQFF
TRBJ2-4 | . | 14 | . | TRBV5-6 | TGTGCCAGCAGCTTTGGTACTAGGAGGAACATTCAGTACTTC | CASSFGTRRNIQYF
TRBJ2-1 | . | 14 | . | TRBV2 | TGTGCCAGCAGTGAATCAAGCGTTCCAAATGAGCAGTTCTTC | CASSESSVPNEQFF
TRBJ1-5 | . | 14 | TRBD1 | TRBV7-9 | TGTGCCAGCAGCCGGGGACAGGGAGGCCAGCCCCAGCATTTT | CASSRGQGGQPQHF
TRBJ2-3 | many | 16 | TRBD2 | TRBV7-8 | TGTGCCAGCAGCTTACCAACTAGCGGGACCCCAGATACGCAGTATTTT | CASSLPTSGTPDTQYF
TRBJ1-1 | many | 12 | . | TRBV7-2 | TGTGCCAGCAGCTCACTTTCCACTGAAGCTTTCTTT | CASSSLSTEAFF
TRBJ1-6 | . | 16 | TRBD1 | TRBV18 | TGTGCCAGCTCACCACTCACGGCAGGGGGGAGTTCACCCCTCCACTTT | CASSPLTAGGSSPLHF
TRBJ2-3 | . | 15 | TRBD2 | TRBV6-6 | TGTGCCAGCTTAGGACTAGCGGGGTCAGGAGATACGCAGTATTTT | CASLGLAGSGDTQYF
TRBJ1-1 | . | 14 | . | TRBV12-3/TRBV12-4 | TGTGCCAGCAGTTTCGCCATGGGAGGGACTGAAGCTTTCTTT | CASSFAMGGTEAFF
TRBJ1-3 | many | 17 | . | TRBV7-6 | TGTGCCAGCAGCTCGCCGAGGAGTGGACGCTCTGGAAACACCATATATTTT | CASSSPRSGRSGNTIYF
TRBJ2-3 | . | 15 | TRBD2 | TRBV11-2 | TGTGCCAGCAGCTTTTCAGGACTAGCGTCAGATACGCAGTATTTT | CASSFSGLASDTQYF
TRBJ1-4 | . | 16 | TRBD1 | TRBV27 | TGTGCCAGCAGTTTATCCCCCCCAGGGGGGGGAGAAAAACTGTTTTTT | CASSLSPPGGGEKLFF
TRBJ1-2 | . | 13 | . | TRBV28 | TGTGCCAGCAGTCTACTACAGGGCTGGGGCTACACCTTC | CASSLLQGWGYTF
TRBJ2-7 | . | 15 | . | TRBV7-2 | TGTGCCAGCAGCCCCCCCCGACCCCGACGATCGGAGCAGTACTTC | CASSPPRPRRSEQYF
TRBJ1-5 | . | 14 | . | TRBV12-3/TRBV12-4 | TGTGCCAGCAGTTTGCGCAGGGGTAGTCAGCCCCAGCATTTT | CASSLRRGSQPQHF
TRBJ2-2 | once | 15 | . | TRBV6-8 | TGTGCCATCGGGCGTAAGCGGTCGAACACCGGGGAGCTGTTTTTT | CAIGRKRSNTGELFF
TRBJ2-1 | few | 15 | . | TRBV11-2 | TGTGCCAGCAGCTTAGTTTTTAGCGACTACAATGAGCAGTTCTTC | CASSLVFSDYNEQFF
TRBJ2-7 | many | 17 | . | TRBV12-3/TRBV12-4 | TGTGCCAGCAGTTTAGGCAGTAGGACAGCGCAGGCCTACGAGCAGTACTTC | CASSLGSRTAQAYEQYF
TRBJ2-3 | . | 15 | TRBD2 | TRBV4-2 | TGTGCCAGCAGCAAGACTAGCGGGGGGATTAATACGCAGTATTTT | CASSKTSGGINTQYF
TRBJ1-1 | few | 13 | . | TRBV12-3/TRBV12-4 | TGTGCCAGCAGTTTAGCGCTGGCAGTGGAGGCTTTCTTT | CASSLALAVEAFF
TRBJ1-4 | many | 12 | . | TRBV7-9 | TGTGCCAGCAGTCGTTTGGGTGAAAAACTGTTTTTT | CASSRLGEKLFF
TRBJ2-6 | . | 15 | . | TRBV6-5 | TGTGCCAGCACCGTAACCGGGGGTGGGGCCAACGTCCTGACTTTC | CASTVTGGGANVLTF